Following are 5 T cell receptor beta chains from one sample sequenced in a study of T cells in Graves' hyperthyroidism and ophthalmopathy. Amplification targeted TCR beta CDR3 regions from RNA transcripts. The HTBI primer set was used in a first-round RT-PCR of the TCR CDR3. TCRdb re-analysed the multiplex PCR reads in MiXCR, keeping a single row per CDR3 protein. Here the sample spans 490,000 or so distinct CDR3 sequences, around a fifth being singletons. The sequenced sample was blood. These TCRs come from a woman aged 70-85 years with Graves' ophthalmopathy.

This clonotype was detected many times. V usage is TRBV6-1 and J usage is TRBJ1-2; unclear D gene. The CDR3 is 13 residues long. V was clipped by 7 bases and J by 8 bases, with 17 bases between them. CDR1 is MNHNS and CDR2 is SASEGT in the germline V gene. The CDR3 DNA is TGTGCCAGCACCTACCCGGACGGGCAAGGCTACACCTTC. Translation gives CASTYPDGQGYTF.

In regard to this clonotype: This may be a read error, as it is one base from a much larger clone. The gene calls are TRBV6-5 and TRBJ1-3; D unresolved. The CDR3 runs 14 residues. Germline assignment: CDR1 MNHEY and CDR2 SVGAGI. With 2 bases removed from V and 2 bases from J, the gap between germline ends came to 7 bases. CDR3 coding DNA: TGTGCCAGCAGTTACACGCAGGCTGGAAACACCATATATTTT. This encodes CASSYTQAGNTIYF.

This sequence joins TRBV7-9 and TRBJ1-2; no clear D gene. The CDR3 spans 13 residues. V was shortened by 5 bases and J by 5 bases, with 12 bases between the two germline ends. Germline CDR1 is SEHNR and CDR2 is FQNEAQ (reference sequence). DNA for the CDR3: TGTGCCAGCAGCCGTGAAGCTTGGTATGGCTACACCTTC. Amino acid sequence: CASSREAWYGYTF.

This clonotype occurred many times. V is TRBV7-2 and J is TRBJ1-5; D not certain. From germline, CDR1 is SGHTA and CDR2 FQGNSA. V dropped 4 bases and J dropped 1 base, with 8 bases sitting between them. The CDR3 length is 14 residues. The CDR3 here is CASSSDASNQPQHF. The DNA of the CDR3 is TGTGCCAGCAGCTCGGACGCCAGCAATCAGCCCCAGCATTTT. Full variable domain (rest looked up from reference TRBV7-2 and TRBJ1-5): GAGVSQSPSNKVTEKGKDVELRCDPISGHTALYWYRQSLGQGLEFLIYFQGNSAPDKSGLPSDRFSAERTGGSVSTLTIQRTQQEDSAVYLCASSSDASNQPQHFGDGTRLSIL.

This clonotype was counted only a few times. The rearrangement uses TRBV27 and TRBJ1-3; D is ambiguous. V lost 2 bases, J lost 0 bases, and 11 bases lay in between. The germline CDR1 and CDR2 sequences are MNHEY and SMNVEV (reference sequence). The CDR3 totals 16 residues. CDR3 sequence reads: CASSLTSASSGNTIYF. The CDR3 DNA sequence: TGTGCCAGCAGTTTAACGTCGGCCAGCTCTGGAAACACCATATATTTT.